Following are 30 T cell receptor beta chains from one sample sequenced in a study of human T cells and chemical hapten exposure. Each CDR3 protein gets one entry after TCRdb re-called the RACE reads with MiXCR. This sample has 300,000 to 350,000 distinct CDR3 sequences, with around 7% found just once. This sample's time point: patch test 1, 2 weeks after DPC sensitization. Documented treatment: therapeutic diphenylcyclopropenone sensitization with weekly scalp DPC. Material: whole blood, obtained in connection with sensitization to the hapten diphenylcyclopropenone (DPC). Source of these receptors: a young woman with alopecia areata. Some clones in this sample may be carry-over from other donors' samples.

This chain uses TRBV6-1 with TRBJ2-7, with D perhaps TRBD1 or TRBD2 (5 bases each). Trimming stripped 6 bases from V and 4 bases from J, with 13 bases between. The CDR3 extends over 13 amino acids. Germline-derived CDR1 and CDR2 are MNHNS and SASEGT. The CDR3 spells CASRDRGRYEQYF. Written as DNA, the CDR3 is TGTGCCAGCAGGGACCGGGGCAGGTACGAGCAGTACTTC.

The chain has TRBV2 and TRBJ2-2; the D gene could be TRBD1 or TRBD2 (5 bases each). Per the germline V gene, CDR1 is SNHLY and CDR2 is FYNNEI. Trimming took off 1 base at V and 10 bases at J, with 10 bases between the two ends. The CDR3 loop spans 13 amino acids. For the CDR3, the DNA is TGTGCCAGCAGTGAAGGAGGGGCGGAGGAGCTGTTTTTT. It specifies CASSEGGAEELFF.

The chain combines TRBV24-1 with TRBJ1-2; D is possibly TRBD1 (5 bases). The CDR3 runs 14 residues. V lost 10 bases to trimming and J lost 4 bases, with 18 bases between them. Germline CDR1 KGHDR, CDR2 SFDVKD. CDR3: CATRHRGDGYGYTF. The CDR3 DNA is TGTGCCACTAGACACCGAGGGGACGGCTATGGCTACACCTTC.

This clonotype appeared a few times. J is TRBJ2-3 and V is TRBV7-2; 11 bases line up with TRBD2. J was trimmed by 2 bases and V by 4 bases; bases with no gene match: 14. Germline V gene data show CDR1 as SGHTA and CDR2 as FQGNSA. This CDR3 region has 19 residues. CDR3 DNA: TGTGCCAGCAGCTCCCAGTTGGCTAGCGGGGGGTCCCCCACAGATACGCAGTATTTT. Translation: CASSSQLASGGSPTDTQYF.

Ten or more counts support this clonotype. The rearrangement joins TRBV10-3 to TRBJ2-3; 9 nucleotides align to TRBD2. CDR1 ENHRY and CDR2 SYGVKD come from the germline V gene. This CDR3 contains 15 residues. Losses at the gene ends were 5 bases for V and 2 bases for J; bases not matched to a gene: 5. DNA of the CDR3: TGTGCCATCAGTCTCGGCGGGGGGGCCACAGATACGCAGTATTTT. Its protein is CAISLGGGATDTQYF.

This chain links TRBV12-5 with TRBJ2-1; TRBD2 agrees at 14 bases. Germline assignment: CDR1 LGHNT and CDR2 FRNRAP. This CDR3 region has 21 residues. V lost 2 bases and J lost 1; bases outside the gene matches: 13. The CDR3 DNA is TGTGCTAGTGGTTTGATACCCGTAGGACTAGCGGGGGGATCGTCCTACAATGAGCAGTTCTTC. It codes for CASGLIPVGLAGGSSYNEQFF. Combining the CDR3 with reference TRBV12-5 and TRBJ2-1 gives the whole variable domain DARVTQTPRHKVTEMGQEVTMRCQPILGHNTVFWYRQTMMQGLELLAYFRNRAPLDDSGMPKDRFSAEMPDATLATLKIQPSEPRDSAVYFCASGLIPVGLAGGSSYNEQFFGPGTRLTVL.

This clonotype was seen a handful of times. CDR3 sequence reads: CASSAGQENTEAFF. CDR3 nucleotide sequence: TGTGCCAGCAGCGCAGGACAGGAGAACACTGAAGCTTTCTTT. The chain employs TRBV13 and TRBJ1-1; 7 bases line up with TRBD1. With 5 bases clipped from V and 1 base from J, the junction kept 4 bases outside the gene matches. CDR1 and CDR2 (germline): PRHDT, FYEKMQ (reference sequence). The length of the CDR3 is 14 residues.

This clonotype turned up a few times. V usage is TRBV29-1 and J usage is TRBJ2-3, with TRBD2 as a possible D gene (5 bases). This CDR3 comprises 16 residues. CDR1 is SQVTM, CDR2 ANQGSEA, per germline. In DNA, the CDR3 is TGCAGTTCCCTCGGAGGCAGTGACTCTAGCACAGATACGCAGTATTTT. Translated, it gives CSSLGGSDSSTDTQYF.

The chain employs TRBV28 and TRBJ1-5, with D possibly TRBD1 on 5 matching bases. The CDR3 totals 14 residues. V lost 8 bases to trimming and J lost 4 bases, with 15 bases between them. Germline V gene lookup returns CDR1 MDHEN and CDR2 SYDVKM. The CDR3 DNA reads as TGTGCCAGCGGATCGCGGGGGGGAAATCAGCCCCAGCATTTT. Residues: CASGSRGGNQPQHF.

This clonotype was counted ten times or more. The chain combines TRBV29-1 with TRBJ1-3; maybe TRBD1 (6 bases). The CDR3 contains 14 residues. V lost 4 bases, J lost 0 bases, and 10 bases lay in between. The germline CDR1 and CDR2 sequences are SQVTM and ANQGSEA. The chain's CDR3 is CSVAGTSSGNTIYF. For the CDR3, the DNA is TGCAGCGTTGCCGGGACAAGCTCTGGAAACACCATATATTTT.

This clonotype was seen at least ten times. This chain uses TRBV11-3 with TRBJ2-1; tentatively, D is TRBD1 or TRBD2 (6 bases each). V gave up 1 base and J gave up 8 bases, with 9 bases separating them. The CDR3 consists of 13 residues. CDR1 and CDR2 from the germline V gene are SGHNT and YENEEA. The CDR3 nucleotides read TGTGCCAGCAGCTTAGTGAGGGGGGATGAGCAGTTCTTC. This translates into CASSLVRGDEQFF.

The CDR3 DNA is TGTGCCAGCAGCCCATCCTACACAGATACGCAGTATTTT. Translation gives CASSPSYTDTQYF. The V gene is TRBV7-2, the J gene TRBJ2-3; D is undetermined. The CDR3 extends over 13 amino acids. Trimming removed 5 bases from V and 2 bases from J, with 8 bases in between. Per the germline V gene, CDR1 is SGHTA and CDR2 is FQGNSA.

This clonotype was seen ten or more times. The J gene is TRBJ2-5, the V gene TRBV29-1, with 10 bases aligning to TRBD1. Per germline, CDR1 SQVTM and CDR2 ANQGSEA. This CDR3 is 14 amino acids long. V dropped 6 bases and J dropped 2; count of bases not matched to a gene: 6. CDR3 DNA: TGCAGCGTGAATCCGGGACAGGGGCAAGAGACCCAGTACTTC. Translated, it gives CSVNPGQGQETQYF.

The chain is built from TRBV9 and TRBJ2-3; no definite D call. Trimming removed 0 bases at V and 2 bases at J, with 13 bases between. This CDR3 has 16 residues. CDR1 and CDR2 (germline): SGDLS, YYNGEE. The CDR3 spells CASSVVGVSPTDTQYF. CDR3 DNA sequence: TGTGCCAGCAGCGTAGTTGGGGTGTCCCCCACAGATACGCAGTATTTT. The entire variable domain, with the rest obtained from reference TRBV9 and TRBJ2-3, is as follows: DSGVTQTPKHLITATGQRVTLRCSPRSGDLSVYWYQQSLDQGLQFLIQYYNGEERAKGNILERFSAQQFPDLHSELNLSSLELGDSALYFCASSVVGVSPTDTQYFGPGTRLTVL.

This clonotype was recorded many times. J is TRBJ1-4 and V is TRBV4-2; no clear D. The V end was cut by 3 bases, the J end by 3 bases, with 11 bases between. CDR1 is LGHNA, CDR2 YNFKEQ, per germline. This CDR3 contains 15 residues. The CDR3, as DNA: TGTGCCAGCAGCCAGTTTAGGACGTCTAATGAAAAACTGTTTTTT. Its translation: CASSQFRTSNEKLFF.

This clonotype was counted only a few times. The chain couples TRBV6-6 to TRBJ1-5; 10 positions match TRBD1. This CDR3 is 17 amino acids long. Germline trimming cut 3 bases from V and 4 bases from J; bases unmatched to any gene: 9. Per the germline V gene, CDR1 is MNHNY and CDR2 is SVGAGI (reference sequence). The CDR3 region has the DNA TGTGCCAGCAGTTATAAGGGGACAGGGGTGTTAAATCAGCCCCAGCATTTT. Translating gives CASSYKGTGVLNQPQHF.

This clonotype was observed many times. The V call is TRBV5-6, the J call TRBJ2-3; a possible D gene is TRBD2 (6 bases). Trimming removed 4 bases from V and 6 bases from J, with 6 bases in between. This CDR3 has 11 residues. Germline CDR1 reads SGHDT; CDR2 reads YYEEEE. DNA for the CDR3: TGTGCCAGCAGCGGGAGGGATACGCAGTATTTT. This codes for CASSGRDTQYF.

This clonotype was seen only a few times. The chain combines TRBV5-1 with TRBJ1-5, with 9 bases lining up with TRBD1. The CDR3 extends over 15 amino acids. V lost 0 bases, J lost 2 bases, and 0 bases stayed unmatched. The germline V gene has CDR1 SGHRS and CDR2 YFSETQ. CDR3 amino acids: CASSLGDRGNQPQHF. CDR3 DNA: TGCGCCAGCAGCTTGGGGGACAGGGGCAATCAGCCCCAGCATTTT.

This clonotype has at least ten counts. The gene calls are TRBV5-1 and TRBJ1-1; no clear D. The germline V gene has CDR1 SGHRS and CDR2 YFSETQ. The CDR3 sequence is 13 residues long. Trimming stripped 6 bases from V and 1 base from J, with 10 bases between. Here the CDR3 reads CASKENANTEAFF. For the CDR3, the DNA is TGCGCCAGCAAGGAGAACGCGAACACTGAAGCTTTCTTT.

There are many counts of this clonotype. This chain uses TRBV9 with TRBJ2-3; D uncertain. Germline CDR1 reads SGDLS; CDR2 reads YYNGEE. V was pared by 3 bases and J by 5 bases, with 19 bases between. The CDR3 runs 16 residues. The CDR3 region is CASSGNLFESEDTQYF. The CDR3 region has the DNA TGTGCCAGCAGCGGGAATCTTTTTGAGAGCGAAGATACGCAGTATTTT. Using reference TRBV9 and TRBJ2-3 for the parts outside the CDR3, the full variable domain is DSGVTQTPKHLITATGQRVTLRCSPRSGDLSVYWYQQSLDQGLQFLIQYYNGEERAKGNILERFSAQQFPDLHSELNLSSLELGDSALYFCASSGNLFESEDTQYFGPGTRLTVL.

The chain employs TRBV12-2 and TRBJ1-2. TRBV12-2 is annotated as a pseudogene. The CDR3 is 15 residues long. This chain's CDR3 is CASRPPPTANYGYTF. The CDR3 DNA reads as TGTGCAAGTCGCCCACCACCGACCGCAAACTATGGCTACACCTTC.

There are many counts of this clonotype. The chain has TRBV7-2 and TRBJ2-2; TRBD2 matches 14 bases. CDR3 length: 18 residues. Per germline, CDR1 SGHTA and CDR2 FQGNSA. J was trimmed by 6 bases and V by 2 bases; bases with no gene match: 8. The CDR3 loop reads CASSLRTTGLAGAGELFF. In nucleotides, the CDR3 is TGTGCCAGCAGCTTACGCACAACGGGACTAGCGGGGGCCGGGGAGCTGTTTTTT.

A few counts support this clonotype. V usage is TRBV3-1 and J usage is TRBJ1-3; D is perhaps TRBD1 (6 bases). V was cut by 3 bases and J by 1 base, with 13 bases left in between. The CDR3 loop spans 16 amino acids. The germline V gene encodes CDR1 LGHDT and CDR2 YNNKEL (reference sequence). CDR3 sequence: CASSHTGTLSGNTIYF. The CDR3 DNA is TGTGCCAGCAGCCATACCGGGACACTTTCTGGAAACACCATATATTTT.

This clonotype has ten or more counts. As DNA, the CDR3 is TGTGCCAGCACCGTAGCGGGGGGCCCAGAGACCCAGTACTTC. Amino acids: CASTVAGGPETQYF. The V gene is TRBV7-2, the J gene TRBJ2-5; 10 nucleotides align to TRBD2. The V gene end was trimmed by 7 bases and the J gene end by 4 bases; junction bases not matched to a gene: 6. Germline CDR1 SGHTA, CDR2 FQGNSA. The CDR3 spans 14 residues.

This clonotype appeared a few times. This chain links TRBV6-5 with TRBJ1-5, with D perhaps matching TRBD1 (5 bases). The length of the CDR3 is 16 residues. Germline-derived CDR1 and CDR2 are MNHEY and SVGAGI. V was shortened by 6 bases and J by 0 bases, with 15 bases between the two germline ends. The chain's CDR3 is CASSYGGPHSNQPQHF. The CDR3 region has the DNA TGTGCCAGCAGCTATGGGGGACCCCATAGCAATCAGCCCCAGCATTTT.

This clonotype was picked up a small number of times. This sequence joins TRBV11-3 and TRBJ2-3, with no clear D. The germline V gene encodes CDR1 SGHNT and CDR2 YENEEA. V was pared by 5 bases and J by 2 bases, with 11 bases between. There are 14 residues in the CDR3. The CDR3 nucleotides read TGTGCCAGCAGCACCCGGGCCTTCACAGATACGCAGTATTTT. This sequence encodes CASSTRAFTDTQYF.

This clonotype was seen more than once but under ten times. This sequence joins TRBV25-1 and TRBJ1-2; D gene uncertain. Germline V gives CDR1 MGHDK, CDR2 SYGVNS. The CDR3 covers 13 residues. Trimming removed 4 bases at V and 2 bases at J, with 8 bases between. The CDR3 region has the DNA TGTGCCAGCAGTGCTCCGCCGAACTATGGCTACACCTTC. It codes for CASSAPPNYGYTF.

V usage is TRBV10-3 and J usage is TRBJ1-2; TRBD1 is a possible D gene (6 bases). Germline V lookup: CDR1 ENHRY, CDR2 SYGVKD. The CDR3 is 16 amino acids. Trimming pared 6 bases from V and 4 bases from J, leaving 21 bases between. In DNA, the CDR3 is TGTGCCATCAGGTGGGGGCAGGGAGCTTCTTCCTATGGCTACACCTTC. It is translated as CAIRWGQGASSYGYTF.

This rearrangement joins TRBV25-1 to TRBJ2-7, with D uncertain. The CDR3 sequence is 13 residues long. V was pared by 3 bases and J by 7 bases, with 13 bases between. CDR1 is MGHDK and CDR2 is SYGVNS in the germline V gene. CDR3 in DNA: TGTGCCAGCAGTGATCCTGACCCCGCGGAGCAGTACTTC. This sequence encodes CASSDPDPAEQYF.

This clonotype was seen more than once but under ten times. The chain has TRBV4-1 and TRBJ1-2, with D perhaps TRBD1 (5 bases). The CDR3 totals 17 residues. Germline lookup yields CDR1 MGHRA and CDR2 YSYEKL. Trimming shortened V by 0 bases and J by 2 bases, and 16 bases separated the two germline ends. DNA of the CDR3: TGCGCCAGCAGCCAAGAAATGAGAGGGGCGCAGAACTATGGCTACACCTTC. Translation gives CASSQEMRGAQNYGYTF.